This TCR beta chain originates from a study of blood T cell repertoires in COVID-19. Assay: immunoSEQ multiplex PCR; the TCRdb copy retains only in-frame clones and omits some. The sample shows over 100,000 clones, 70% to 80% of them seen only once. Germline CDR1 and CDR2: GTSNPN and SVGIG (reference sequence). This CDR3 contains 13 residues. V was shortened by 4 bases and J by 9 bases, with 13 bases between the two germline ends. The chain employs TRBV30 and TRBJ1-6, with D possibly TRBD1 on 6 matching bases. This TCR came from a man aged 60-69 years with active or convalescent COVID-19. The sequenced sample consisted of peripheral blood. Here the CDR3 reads CAWTPGHISPLHF. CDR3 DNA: TGTGCCTGGACCCCGGGACATATTTCACCCCTCCACTTT.